Presented here are 16 T cell receptor beta chains from one specimen sequenced in a study of Tregs in tolerant kidney transplant recipients. Some clones are missing from TCRdb's copy, which holds only in-frame ones; the method was immunoSEQ multiplex PCR. The clone table shows 25,000 to 35,000 clones, with the ten largest holding about 7.6%. The sample consisted of CD8+ T cells from blood, taken before the transplant. The receptors shown here come from a human donor who received a combined kidney and bone marrow transplant.

About this clone: The read terminates 3 residues ahead of where the CDR3 ends, so the germline J gene completes it. This sequence joins TRBV13 and TRBJ1-5, with D uncertain. CDR1 is PRHDT and CDR2 is FYEKMQ in the germline V gene (reference sequence). The CDR3 runs to 13 residues. The V and J ends lost 5 bases and 2 bases respectively, with 7 bases between them. The DNA read from the CDR3 is TGTGCCAGCAGCCGTGCAGGCAATCAGCCC. Amino acids: CASSRAGNQP. The CDR3 in full is CASSRAGNQPQHF.

With regard to this clone: The read terminates 3 residues ahead of where the CDR3 ends, so the germline J gene completes it. The rearrangement joins TRBV7-9 to TRBJ2-5, with 9 bases aligning to TRBD1. Losses at the gene ends were 6 bases for V and 5 bases for J; bases not matched to a gene: 7. Germline CDR1 and CDR2: SEHNR and FQNEAQ (reference sequence). CDR3 length: 14 amino acids. This CDR3 is CASSSGTGIETQYF. CDR3 DNA, as far as it was read: TGTGCCAGCAGTTCCGGGACAGGGATTGAGACC.

As regards this clone: The CDR3 end is not reached by the read, which stops 3 residues before it; the germline J gene fills it in. The rearrangement uses TRBV2 and TRBJ1-4, with unresolved D. Germline V gene sequence: CDR1 SNHLY, CDR2 FYNNEI. The CDR3 has 15 amino acids. CDR3 DNA, as far as it was read: TGTGCAATTCTTCGCCTACTTGCGAACACCGGGGAA. This translates into CAILRLLANTGE. The CDR3 as a whole reads CAILRLLANTGELFF.

For this clone: The DNA ends 3 residues before the CDR3 does, and the rest of the CDR3 is filled in from the germline J gene. The chain is built from TRBV7-9 and TRBJ2-7, with D perhaps TRBD2 (6 bases). The CDR3 consists of 12 residues. V lost 10 bases to trimming and J lost 0 bases, with 10 bases between them. Per germline, CDR1 SEHNR and CDR2 FQNEAQ (reference sequence). Here the CDR3 reads CATSSASYEQYF. The CDR3 bases that were read are TGTGCCACCTCTAGCGCCTCCTACGAG.

As regards this clone: An end of the junction does not agree with germline; a read error may underlie this. The read comes to an end 3 residues before the CDR3 does, leaving the germline J gene to fill in the end. The chain employs TRBV5-1 and TRBJ1-2, with D possibly being TRBD1 (6 bases). This CDR3 region has 14 residues. Germline-derived CDR1 and CDR2 are SGHRS and YFSETQ. The DNA read from the CDR3 is TGCGCCAGCAGCCCTGGTCCAGGGGACTACGGC. Translation: CASSPGPGDYG. The CDR3 in its entirety is CASSPGPGDYGYTF.

As for this clone: From the germline J gene comes the end of the CDR3, since the read stops 3 residues before it. The chain couples TRBV6-2 or TRBV6-3 to TRBJ2-2; tentative D call: TRBD2 (5 bases). V lost 6 bases and J 4 bases, leaving 12 bases between the germline ends. The CDR3 has 14 residues. Germline CDR1 reads MNHEY; CDR2 reads SVGEGT. The DNA read from the CDR3 is TGTGCCAGCAGCCCCCGGGGTGCCACCGGGGAG. Its translation is CASSPRGATGE. The full CDR3 is CASSPRGATGELFF.

Turning to this clone: The sequence runs out 3 residues before the end of the CDR3; the remainder is reconstructed from the germline J gene. V usage is TRBV7-2 and J usage is TRBJ2-1; possible D gene TRBD2, 6 bases. CDR3 length: 14 amino acids. The V end was cut by 5 bases, the J end by 6 bases, with 14 bases between. Germline-derived CDR1 and CDR2 are SGHTA and FQGNSA. The CDR3 is CASSLAGTANEQFF. The sequenced CDR3 bases are TGTGCCAGCAGCCTCGCGGGGACGGCCAATGAG.

On this clone: The read halts 3 residues ahead of the CDR3 end, with the missing end drawn from the germline J gene. This chain joins TRBV23-1 and TRBJ1-1; 7 nucleotides match TRBD1. TRBV23-1 is an ORF, with its function uncertain. The CDR3 is 17 residues long. CDR3 DNA, as far as it was read: TGCGCCAGCAGTCAACCGCCGGACAGAGGCCGAGGGGGCGAA. This sequence encodes CASSQPPDRGRGGE. The entire CDR3 reads CASSQPPDRGRGGEAFF.

A note on this clone: The read ends 3 residues shy of where the CDR3 ends; the end is completed using the germline J gene. The chain uses TRBV5-6 and TRBJ1-6; D is unresolved. This CDR3 comprises 12 residues. V lost 0 bases and J 10 bases, leaving 5 bases between the germline ends. The germline V gene encodes CDR1 SGHDT and CDR2 YYEEEE. The CDR3 region is CASSLVGSPLHF. The part of the CDR3 DNA that was read is TGTGCCAGCAGCTTGGTCGGGTCACCC.

Comments on this clone: The read ends 3 residues early relative to the CDR3; the germline J gene fills the gap. V usage is TRBV13 and J usage is TRBJ2-2; TRBD2 might be the D (6 bases). The CDR3 sequence is 14 residues long. In germline, CDR1 is PRHDT, CDR2 FYEKMQ (reference sequence). Trimming cost V 0 bases and J 5 bases, with 7 bases left between them. The part of the CDR3 DNA that was read is TGTGCCAGCAGCTTAGGCGGGGGAACCGGGGAG. It translates to CASSLGGGTGE. The full CDR3 sequence reads CASSLGGGTGELFF. The full variable domain, rest sourced from reference TRBV13 and TRBJ2-2, is AAGVIQSPRHLIKEKRETATLKCYPIPRHDTVYWYQQGPGQDPQFLISFYEKMQSDKGSIPDRFSAQQFSDYHSELNMSSLELGDSALYFCASSLGGGTGELFFGEGSRLTVL.

Notes on this clone: Read coverage stops 3 residues before the CDR3 terminus; the germline J gene supplies the remainder. The genes are TRBV6-2 or TRBV6-3 and TRBJ1-1; D is possibly TRBD1 (6 bases). Germline V CDR1 and CDR2: MNHEY, SVGEGT. With 7 bases removed from V and 1 base from J, the gap between germline ends came to 10 bases. There are 13 residues in the CDR3. Incomplete CDR3 DNA: TGTGCCAGCACCCCCAGGGGGAACACTGAA. Translating gives CASTPRGNTE. The full-length CDR3 reads as CASTPRGNTEAFF.

About this clone: The read comes to an end 3 residues before the CDR3 does, leaving the germline J gene to fill in the end. The chain employs TRBV5-1 and TRBJ2-3, with D tentatively TRBD1 (5 bases). CDR3 length equals 13 residues. Germline assignment: CDR1 SGHRS and CDR2 YFSETQ. V lost 4 bases and J 4 bases, leaving 10 bases between the germline ends. This chain's CDR3 is CASSLGHPDTQYF. The covered CDR3 bases are TGCGCCAGCAGCCTAGGACACCCAGATACG. Looking up the rest from reference TRBV5-1 and TRBJ2-3 gives the full variable domain: KAGVTQTPRYLIKTRGQQVTLSCSPISGHRSVSWYQQTPGQGLQFLFEYFSETQRNKGNFPGRFSGRQFSNSRSEMNVSTLELGDSALYLCASSLGHPDTQYFGPGTRLTVL.

CDR3 region: CASSLGDYSAYNEQFF. The covered CDR3 bases are TGCGCCAGCAGCTTGGGGGACTATTCGGCCTACAATGAG. The chain links TRBV5-1 to TRBJ2-1; 7 nucleotides agree with TRBD2. The sequence runs out 3 residues before the end of the CDR3; the remainder is reconstructed from the germline J gene. V shed 0 bases and J 2 bases; nucleotides not matched to a gene: 5. This CDR3 is built from 16 residues. Germline loops: CDR1 SGHRS, CDR2 YFSETQ.

Remarks on this clone: The CDR3 end falls 3 residues outside the read, so it is completed with the germline J gene. The chain uses TRBV19 and TRBJ1-1; perhaps TRBD1 as D (6 bases). V lost 4 bases and J 2 bases, leaving 11 bases between the germline ends. The CDR3 has 14 residues. CDR1 and CDR2 (germline): LNHDA, SQIVND (reference sequence). The covered CDR3 bases are TGTGCCAGTAGTACGGACAGATTAAACACTGAA. Its translation is CASSTDRLNTE. The entire CDR3 is CASSTDRLNTEAFF.

The DNA read from the CDR3 is TGTGCCAGTAGTATGGTCCACACAGGGCACAATGAG. This codes for CASSMVHTGHNE. Given in full, the CDR3 is CASSMVHTGHNEQFF. The chain is built from TRBV19 and TRBJ2-1; D is possibly TRBD1 (6 bases). The read gets to within 3 residues of the CDR3 end, and the germline J gene fills in the rest. Germline values: CDR1 LNHDA, CDR2 SQIVND (reference sequence). V dropped 3 bases and J dropped 5 bases, with 14 bases sitting between them. CDR3 length: 15 residues.

As for this clone: The CDR3 extends 3 residues past the end of the read, so its final part is completed from the germline J gene. This chain uses TRBV5-6 with TRBJ1-2; D is unresolved. CDR1 is SGHDT, CDR2 YYEEEE, per germline. V lost 9 bases and J 0 bases, leaving 15 bases between the germline ends. The CDR3 spans 14 residues. CDR3: CATQQGPSNYGYTF. The sequenced part of the CDR3 DNA is TGTGCCACCCAACAAGGGCCTTCTAACTATGGC.